The source of this T cell receptor beta chain is a study of tissue T cells after allogeneic stem cell transplantation. This CDR3 spans 16 amino acids. V lost 1 base to trimming and J lost 2 bases; unmatched junction nucleotides: 2. Germline V lookup: CDR1 KGHPV, CDR2 FQNQEV (reference sequence). The table lists this clone with a few counts. The gene symbols are mouse symbols. The read is 1 residue too short to cover the CDR3 end, so that end is filled in from the germline J gene. Survey-depth TCRbeta CDR3 sequencing reported V/J genes and productive frequencies. This table comes from immunoSEQ multiplex PCR, and its TCRdb copy is limited to in-frame clones, with some not included. Of 8,000 to 10,000 clones in the sample, around a third were seen once. The time point here: mouse harvest day 14 after allogeneic transplant. Each mouse received 10^7 T-cell-depleted marrow cells plus 10^6 splenic CD5+ T cells by tail vein. Tissues came from B6→BALB/c major-mismatch GVHD mice at day 7 or 14.

Input material: skin. The clonotype comes from a female BALB/c mouse given C57BL/6 T cells with graft-versus-host disease after an allogeneic hematopoietic cell transplant. This rearrangement joins TRBV26 to TRBJ2-5; 11 bases are shared with TRBD2. This CDR3 is CASSLWTGGIQDTQYF. The sequenced CDR3 bases are TGTGCCAGCAGTCTGTGGACTGGGGGGATCCAAGACACCCAGTAC.